Listed below are T cell receptor beta chains from one sample, sequenced in a study of blood T cell repertoires in COVID-19. Produced via immunoSEQ multiplex PCR; TCRdb's table is partial and in-frame only. Counted here are 150,000 to 200,000 clones, about four fifths occurring once; the ten biggest clones make up over 2%. Sequenced material: peripheral blood. The source of these receptors is a woman older than 75 with acute or convalescent COVID-19. The CDR3 runs from the conserved cysteine through the conserved F or W. D genes are given only for firm matches. The size of a clone is reported for some rows only, either as once, few or many, or as a class for expanded clones.

V	size	J	D	CDR3	DNA
TRBV28	NA	TRBJ2-3	TRBD1	CASSLFAPDRSTDTQYF	TGTGCCAGCAGTCTATTCGCCCCGGACAGGAGCACAGATACGCAGTATTTT
TRBV7-3	NA	TRBJ1-6	TRBD1	CASRSGQNNSPLHF	TGTGCCAGCAGGTCGGGACAGAATAATTCACCCCTCCACTTT
TRBV5-4	once	TRBJ1-4	TRBD1	CASSAGQGGTNEKLFF	TGTGCCAGCAGCGCGGGACAGGGGGGAACTAATGAAAAACTGTTTTTT
TRBV19	NA	TRBJ2-7	TRBD1	CASSMGGTGTYEQYF	TGTGCCAGTAGTATGGGAGGGACAGGGACCTACGAGCAGTACTTC
TRBV4-3	NA	TRBJ2-1	NA	CASSQDLGSYEQFF	TGCGCCAGCAGCCAAGACCTAGGGAGCTATGAGCAGTTCTTC
TRBV5-1	NA	TRBJ2-7	NA	CASSLVGQSYEQYF	TGCGCCAGCAGCTTGGTTGGACAGTCCTACGAGCAGTACTTC
TRBV28	NA	TRBJ2-3	TRBD1	CASSSMTGPADTQYF	TGTGCCAGCAGTTCAATGACAGGGCCGGCAGATACGCAGTATTTT
TRBV9	once	TRBJ1-5	NA	CASSVVEVTPGQPQHF	TGTGCCAGCAGCGTAGTAGAAGTCACCCCAGGTCAGCCCCAGCATTTT
TRBV30	NA	TRBJ2-7	TRBD1	CAWTGGHEQYF	TGTGCCTGGACAGGGGGCCACGAGCAGTACTTC
TRBV23-1	once	TRBJ1-2	NA	CASPGGGSYCGYTF	TGCGCCAGCCCGGGAGGCGGGTCGTACTGTGGCTACACCTTC
TRBV5-1	once	TRBJ2-1	TRBD2	CASSPNPLAGGNNEQFF	TGCGCCAGCAGCCCCAACCCCCTAGCGGGAGGAAACAATGAGCAGTTCTTC
TRBV6-1	NA	TRBJ1-1	NA	CASSEEGVRNTEAFF	TGTGCCAGCAGTGAAGAGGGGGTGAGGAACACTGAAGCTTTCTTT
TRBV18	NA	TRBJ1-1	NA	CASSPTVNTEAFF	TGTGCCAGCTCACCAACAGTGAACACTGAAGCTTTCTTT
TRBV6-1	few	TRBJ1-6	NA	CASSDQASGLSPLHF	TGTGCCAGCAGTGATCAAGCGTCTGGTCTTTCACCCCTCCACTTT
TRBV7-2	NA	TRBJ1-6	NA	CASSQRGDSPLHF	TGTGCCAGCAGCCAAAGGGGTGACTCACCCCTCCACTTT
TRBV3-1/TRBV3-2	NA	TRBJ1-4	TRBD1	CASSQLRGTNEKLFF	TGTGCCAGCAGCCAACTCAGGGGGACTAATGAAAAACTGTTTTTT
TRBV9	NA	TRBJ2-1	NA	CASSLGGTTFYNEQFF	TGTGCCAGCAGCCTCGGGGGTACCACGTTTTACAATGAGCAGTTCTTC
TRBV25-1	once	TRBJ2-2	NA	CASSEFTGANTGELFF	TGTGCCAGCAGTGAATTCACAGGCGCGAACACCGGGGAGCTGTTTTTT
TRBV4-1	NA	TRBJ1-2	TRBD1	CASSQSPGTGFGYTF	TGCGCCAGCAGCCAATCACCGGGGACAGGGTTTGGCTACACCTTC
TRBV7-8	NA	TRBJ1-2	NA	CASSLVPDSYGYTF	TGTGCCAGCAGCTTAGTTCCGGACTCCTATGGCTACACCTTC
TRBV5-1	NA	TRBJ1-6	NA	CASSTQGGNSPLHF	TGCGCCAGCAGCACTCAGGGAGGTAATTCACCCCTCCACTTT
TRBV3-1/TRBV3-2	few	TRBJ1-1	NA	CASSQAGPNTEAFF	TGTGCCAGCAGCCAGGCAGGGCCGAACACTGAAGCTTTCTTT
TRBV19	NA	TRBJ1-4	TRBD1	CASSRDRVINEKLFF	TGTGCCAGTAGCCGGGACAGGGTGATAAATGAAAAACTGTTTTTT
TRBV30	NA	TRBJ2-7	TRBD2	CAWSVSAGGEQYF	TGTGCCTGGAGTGTTTCGGCGGGAGGCGAGCAGTACTTC
TRBV3-1/TRBV3-2	NA	TRBJ2-3	NA	CASSQGWQGSDTQYF	TGTGCCAGCAGCCAAGGGTGGCAGGGTTCAGATACGCAGTATTTT
TRBV7-3	NA	TRBJ2-1	TRBD2	CASSPQGTSSYNEQFF	TGTGCCAGCAGCCCCCAAGGGACTAGCTCCTACAATGAGCAGTTCTTC
TRBV7-6	NA	TRBJ2-1	TRBD2	CASSSRGTSGYNEQFF	TGTGCCAGCAGCTCCCGAGGGACTAGCGGATACAATGAGCAGTTCTTC
TRBV19	NA	TRBJ1-3	NA	CASTGSHTIYF	TGTGCCAGTACCGGTTCCCACACCATATATTTT
TRBV28	NA	TRBJ1-2	TRBD1	CASSFLTGAGYGYTF	TGTGCCAGCAGTTTCCTCACAGGGGCAGGCTATGGCTACACCTTC
TRBV19	NA	TRBJ1-6	NA	CASSVQGDDSPLHF	TGTGCCAGTAGTGTACAGGGAGACGATTCACCCCTCCACTTT
TRBV9	NA	TRBJ2-4	NA	CASSVGPGGNIQYF	TGTGCCAGCAGCGTAGGTCCAGGCGGGAACATTCAGTACTTC
TRBV6-6	NA	TRBJ1-3	NA	CASSRHVPQGAGSGNTIYF	TGTGCCAGCAGTCGACATGTTCCCCAGGGTGCGGGATCCGGAAACACCATATATTTT
TRBV5-1	NA	TRBJ1-4	NA	CASSFPGSGEKLFF	TGCGCCAGCAGCTTCCCGGGGAGCGGTGAAAAACTGTTTTTT
TRBV7-2	NA	TRBJ1-2	TRBD1	CASSLHQGAQGYTF	TGTGCCAGCAGTCTACACCAGGGGGCGCAGGGCTACACCTTC
TRBV6-5	NA	TRBJ2-2	NA	CATGQANTGELFF	TGTGCCACCGGACAAGCGAACACCGGGGAGCTGTTTTTT
TRBV18	NA	TRBJ2-2	TRBD1	CASSLFQGAQDTGELFF	TGTGCCAGCTCACTCTTTCAGGGGGCGCAGGACACCGGGGAGCTGTTTTTT
TRBV7-3	NA	TRBJ1-1	NA	CASSPSGMNTEAFF	TGTGCCAGCAGCCCTAGCGGGATGAACACTGAAGCTTTCTTT
TRBV6-5	NA	TRBJ1-1	NA	CASKLSRGNTEAFF	TGTGCCAGCAAACTATCCCGAGGAAACACTGAAGCTTTCTTT
TRBV19	NA	TRBJ1-5	NA	CASSMPDRWQPQHF	TGTGCCAGTAGTATGCCGGACAGATGGCAGCCCCAGCATTTT
TRBV19	NA	TRBJ2-7	TRBD1	CASSSPGQGLSEQYF	TGTGCCAGTAGTTCGCCGGGACAGGGGCTAAGCGAGCAGTACTTC
TRBV7-8	NA	TRBJ2-2	TRBD1	CASSGQGAGDTGELFF	TGTGCCAGCAGCGGACAGGGGGCGGGGGACACCGGGGAGCTGTTTTTT
TRBV30	NA	TRBJ1-2	NA	CAWSVLGGASGEF	TGTGCCTGGAGTGTACTAGGAGGGGCCTCCGGGGAATTC